The entry that follows covers one T cell receptor beta chain sequence. The sample belongs to a study of CD8 T cells in Susac syndrome. Trimming left V 5 bases short and J 4 bases short, with 21 bases between. The CDR3 totals 16 residues. From germline, CDR1 is MGHDK and CDR2 SYGVNS. The authors sequenced TCR beta from blood CD8+ and CD4+ T cells. Matched for age and sex, the controls were healthy donors. TEMRA cells were FACS-enriched, while CD8+ and CD4+ T cells were negatively isolated. Reverse transcription of about 0.45 to 1 ug RNA was performed with random hexamers. The amplification used immunoSEQ multiplex PCR on TCR beta CDR3; it spanned 54 Vbeta and 13 Jbeta. Via MiXCR, TCRdb re-called the immunoSEQ multiplex PCR reads, giving one row per CDR3 protein. The sample holds 53,000 or so distinct CDR3 sequences; approximately 94% are singletons and the top ten take roughly 0.58%.

The sequence came from a human donor in good health. Sample: CD8+ T cells from PBMCs. J is TRBJ2-7 and V is TRBV25-1; D is possibly TRBD2 (6 bases). The CDR3 DNA reads as TGTGCCAGCAGTTTCAGTACCGGGACTTCTCCATACGAGCAGTACTTC. This gives the protein CASSFSTGTSPYEQYF.